Each of the 32 T cell receptor beta chains below was sequenced from the same sample in a study of T cell responses to AZD1222 COVID-19 vaccine (TCRdb year 2021). The time point tag for this specimen amounts to: baseline before first vaccination. Library method: the immunoSEQ multiplex PCR assay. TCRdb holds this immuneACCESS table with in-frame rearrangements only. Some clones are missing; in checked studies, unresolved V genes explain under half, and the rest has no known cause. In this sample the table shows roughly 100,000 clones, more than 75% of which occur a single time. Roughly 2.6% of the sample is in the top ten clones. Sequencing used peripheral blood, obtained on day 0 of AZD1222 vaccination. These receptors originate from an adult in good health.

The V and J genes are TRBV6-2 or TRBV6-3 and TRBJ2-1; TRBD2 aligns across 12 bases. The trim removed 6 bases at V and 13 bases at J, leaving 7 bases unmatched. Germline V lookup: CDR1 MNHEY, CDR2 SVGEGT. The CDR3 extends over 13 amino acids. The CDR3 sequence: CASSPTSGRYQFF. Here the CDR3 DNA reads TGTGCCAGCAGCCCCACTAGCGGGAGGTACCAGTTCTTC.

This clone was counted once. Here the CDR3 DNA reads TGCGCCAGCAGCTTGACCGGGGCTCCCTACGAGCAGTACTTC. Translating gives CASSLTGAPYEQYF. V gene TRBV5-1 combines with J gene TRBJ2-7; either TRBD1 or TRBD2 may fit D (5 bases each). The CDR3 is 14 amino acids. The germline V and J ends were trimmed by 1 base and 2 bases, with 10 bases remaining between them. CDR1 is SGHRS, CDR2 YFSETQ, per germline. The variable domain in full, with the rest retrieved from reference TRBV5-1 and TRBJ2-7, is KAGVTQTPRYLIKTRGQQVTLSCSPISGHRSVSWYQQTPGQGLQFLFEYFSETQRNKGNFPGRFSGRQFSNSRSEMNVSTLELGDSALYLCASSLTGAPYEQYFGPGTRLTVT.

The chain is built from TRBV12-3 or TRBV12-4 and TRBJ1-5; D ambiguous. This CDR3 has 13 residues. Trimming pared 3 bases from V and 7 bases from J, leaving 10 bases between. The DNA of the CDR3 is TGTGCCAGCAGTTTTGAGCCTGGACAGCCCCAGCATTTT. It specifies CASSFEPGQPQHF.

This chain links TRBV2 with TRBJ1-3; D remains ambiguous. Germline V gene sequence: CDR1 SNHLY, CDR2 FYNNEI. V was pared by 1 base and J by 4 bases, with 17 bases between. The CDR3 is 17 residues long. The CDR3 sequence is CASSEVTETESGNTIYF. Written as DNA, the CDR3 is TGTGCCAGCAGTGAAGTTACCGAGACTGAATCCGGAAACACCATATATTTT.

V and J are TRBV27 and TRBJ2-1; 16 bases align to TRBD2. The J segment lost 3 bases and the V segment lost 1 base, leaving 6 bases of the junction unmatched. There are 19 residues in the CDR3. Looked up from germline, CDR1 is MNHEY and CDR2 is SMNVEV (reference sequence). The CDR3 is CASSLWSGTSGRDYNEQFF. The CDR3 region has the DNA TGTGCCAGCAGTTTATGGTCCGGGACTAGCGGGAGGGACTACAATGAGCAGTTCTTC.

The J gene is TRBJ2-7, the V gene TRBV7-8; D is unresolved. The CDR3 length is 16 residues. Germline loops: CDR1 SGHVS, CDR2 FQNEAQ. V gave up 2 bases and J gave up 2 bases, with 16 bases separating them. The CDR3 bases are TGTGCCAGCAGCTTAACCGTTGGTGGCCCCGCCTACGAGCAGTACTTC. Translation gives CASSLTVGGPAYEQYF. Using reference TRBV7-8 and TRBJ2-7 for the parts outside the CDR3, the full variable domain is GAGVSQSPRYKVAKRGQDVALRCDPISGHVSLFWYQQALGQGPEFLTYFQNEAQLDKSGLPSDRFFAERPEGSVSTLKIQRTQQEDSAVYLCASSLTVGGPAYEQYFGPGTRLTVT.

The rearrangement joins TRBV6-4 to TRBJ2-2; 9 nucleotides match TRBD2. The CDR3 totals 18 residues. Germline V gene sequence: CDR1 MRHNA, CDR2 SNTAGT. V shed 5 bases, J shed 2 bases, and the junction held 12 bases outside the gene matches. The CDR3 here is CASSPEAIAGANTGELFF. For the CDR3, the DNA is TGTGCCAGCAGTCCCGAGGCAATAGCGGGAGCAAACACCGGGGAGCTGTTTTTT.

V usage is TRBV7-9 and J usage is TRBJ2-7; 9 bases line up with TRBD1. The trim removed 2 bases at V and 3 bases at J, leaving 5 bases unmatched. The CDR3 extends over 15 amino acids. Germline loops: CDR1 SEHNR, CDR2 FQNEAQ (reference sequence). The CDR3 loop is CASSLSEDRGYEQYF. The DNA of the CDR3 is TGTGCCAGCAGCTTATCTGAGGACAGGGGCTACGAGCAGTACTTC.

CDR3 amino acids: CASSGGTGERVADTQYF. The DNA for the CDR3 is TGTGCCAGCAGCGGGGGGACAGGGGAGAGAGTCGCAGATACGCAGTATTTT. The rearrangement uses TRBV9 and TRBJ2-3; 10 bases are shared with TRBD1. This CDR3 has 17 amino acids. Germline values: CDR1 SGDLS, CDR2 YYNGEE. The V segment lost 3 bases and the J segment 4 bases; nucleotides outside the gene matches: 11.

This clone was seen a handful of times. Other DNA sequences of this sample code for an identical CDR3. The rearrangement joins TRBV5-6 to TRBJ2-7; 10 nucleotides agree with TRBD2. The CDR3 length is 15 residues. Germline values: CDR1 SGHDT, CDR2 YYEEEE. With V trimmed by 0 bases and J by 1 base, 1 base remained unmatched. The CDR3 region is CASSLVAGGSYEQYF. The CDR3 DNA is TGTGCCAGCAGCTTGGTAGCGGGAGGTTCCTACGAGCAGTACTTC. The complete variable domain, with remaining parts taken from reference TRBV5-6 and TRBJ2-7, reads DAGVTQSPTHLIKTRGQQVTLRCSPKSGHDTVSWYQQALGQGPQFIFQYYEEEERQRGNFPDRFSGHQFPNYSSELNVNALLLGDSALYLCASSLVAGGSYEQYFGPGTRLTVT.

Here the CDR3 DNA reads TGCGCCAGCAGCCAAGATCCCCCTAGTAGTTCCTACAATGAGCAGTTCTTC. This encodes CASSQDPPSSSYNEQFF. The rearrangement uses TRBV4-1 and TRBJ2-1; no firm D call. The CDR3 contains 17 residues. Looked up from germline, CDR1 is MGHRA and CDR2 is YSYEKL. Trimming took 0 bases from V and 1 from J, leaving 13 bases between them.

The chain couples TRBV5-1 to TRBJ2-1; D remains unclear. The CDR3 runs 13 residues. V was cut by 2 bases and J by 10 bases, with 13 bases left in between. CDR1 is SGHRS and CDR2 is YFSETQ in the germline V gene. Here the CDR3 DNA reads TGCGCCAGCAGCTTTTTGTCCCGCGAAGAGCAGTTCTTC. Amino acids: CASSFLSREEQFF.

The V gene is TRBV7-2, the J gene TRBJ2-1; 7 bases agree with TRBD1. CDR1 and CDR2 (germline): SGHTA, FQGNSA. V shed 1 base and J 7 bases; nucleotides not matched to a gene: 4. This CDR3 region has 14 residues. In nucleotides, the CDR3 is TGTGCCAGCAGCTTAGTTGGGACAGCTAATGAGCAGTTCTTC. Its translation: CASSLVGTANEQFF.

The chain recombines TRBV6-2 or TRBV6-3 with TRBJ2-7; D might be TRBD1 (5 bases). V dropped 5 bases and J dropped 5 bases, with 16 bases sitting between them. The V gene's germline CDR1 is MNHEY and CDR2 SVGEGT. This CDR3 spans 14 amino acids. The CDR3 bases are TGTGCCAGCAGTGGAGACAGAGAGTCGGACGAGCAGTACTTC. Its protein product is CASSGDRESDEQYF.

About this clone itself: One end of the junction does not line up with germline, which may come from a read error. The rearrangement uses TRBV7-7 and TRBJ2-5; tentative D call: TRBD1 (6 bases). CDR3 length equals 17 residues. The V gene's germline CDR1 is SSHAT and CDR2 FNYEAQ (reference sequence). The CDR3 here is CASSSSYTGQSGETQYF. CDR3 coding DNA: TGTGCTAGCAGCTCGTCCTACACCGGACAGTCAGGGGAGACCCAGTACTTC.

V gene TRBV2 combines with J gene TRBJ1-1; 9 bases are a match to TRBD1. Unmatched junction bases numbered 2, after V lost 6 bases and J lost 3 bases. Germline assignment: CDR1 SNHLY and CDR2 FYNNEI. The CDR3 is 13 amino acids. CDR3 sequence reads: CASRGQGDTEAFF. In DNA, the CDR3 is TGTGCCAGCAGGGGACAGGGCGACACTGAAGCTTTCTTT.

The chain couples TRBV7-2 to TRBJ1-3; TRBD1 is a possible D gene (6 bases). The V gene's germline CDR1 is SGHTA and CDR2 FQGNSA. V lost 5 bases and J lost 0, with 14 bases in between. The CDR3 spans 16 residues. Written as DNA, the CDR3 is TGTGCCAGCAGCCCTCGACAGGCTTTCTCTGGAAACACCATATATTTT. It encodes CASSPRQAFSGNTIYF.

The J gene is TRBJ1-1, the V gene TRBV5-6; no definite D call. This CDR3 is built from 15 residues. Germline V lookup: CDR1 SGHDT, CDR2 YYEEEE. V shed 0 bases and J shed 3 bases, with 12 bases lying between them. In DNA, the CDR3 is TGTGCCAGCAGCTTGGGCGGACCGACATACACTGAAGCTTTCTTT. Encoded protein: CASSLGGPTYTEAFF.

This sequence joins TRBV7-8 and TRBJ2-7; 9 bases map to TRBD2. Germline V gives CDR1 SGHVS, CDR2 FQNEAQ. The CDR3 extends over 15 amino acids. V lost 1 base to trimming and J lost 2 bases; unmatched junction nucleotides: 3. CDR3 nucleotides: TGTGCCAGCAGCTTAGGGCTAGCGGGGACCTACGAGCAGTACTTC. Translating it yields CASSLGLAGTYEQYF.

The J gene is TRBJ1-1, the V gene TRBV4-3; D is perhaps TRBD1 (5 bases). V lost 2 bases to trimming and J lost 4 bases, with 11 bases between them. The CDR3 is 14 amino acids. Germline V gene sequence: CDR1 LGHNA, CDR2 YSLEER. The CDR3 protein is CASSQRSGGTEAFF. The CDR3, as DNA: TGCGCCAGCAGCCAACGGTCGGGGGGCACTGAAGCTTTCTTT.

The rearrangement uses TRBV7-3 and TRBJ2-3; D remains ambiguous. Trimming shortened V by 0 bases and J by 6 bases, and 10 bases separated the two germline ends. There are 14 residues in the CDR3. The germline CDR1 and CDR2 sequences are SGHTA and FQGTGA. CDR3 sequence reads: CASSLTVLPDTQYF. The CDR3 DNA is TGTGCCAGCAGCTTAACCGTTCTCCCGGATACGCAGTATTTT.

Note on this clone: The same CDR3 is also encoded by other DNA sequences in this sample. This chain joins TRBV19 and TRBJ1-1; D unclear. Germline CDR1 reads LNHDA; CDR2 reads SQIVND (reference sequence). CDR3 length equals 12 residues. Trimming left V 5 bases short and J 1 base short, with 5 bases between. This chain's CDR3 is CASSVGNTEAFF. CDR3 sequence (DNA): TGTGCCAGTAGTGTAGGGAACACTGAAGCTTTCTTT.

CDR3 coding DNA: TGCGCCAGCAGCTTGGTGGGGGGGTCCATAAGCTCTGGGGCCAACGTCCTGACTTTC. This codes for CASSLVGGSISSGANVLTF. The chain links TRBV5-1 to TRBJ2-6; 7 bases are shared with TRBD2. The CDR3 loop spans 19 amino acids. The junction had 9 bases not matched to a gene; V was cut back by 0 bases and J by 0 bases. Germline V gives CDR1 SGHRS, CDR2 YFSETQ.

The V and J genes are TRBV6-5 and TRBJ1-2; no clear D. The CDR3 length is 14 residues. Germline V gene sequence: CDR1 MNHEY, CDR2 SVGAGI. Trimming pared 6 bases from V and 8 bases from J, leaving 19 bases between. The CDR3 DNA reads as TGTGCCAGCAGACCTTATTTGGCTAGCGGCGGCTACACCTTC. Its protein is CASRPYLASGGYTF.

The chain couples TRBV5-1 to TRBJ1-1; no definite D call. Germline CDR1 reads SGHRS; CDR2 reads YFSETQ. The germline V and J ends were trimmed by 0 bases and 2 bases, with 8 bases remaining between them. This CDR3 spans 14 amino acids. The chain's CDR3 is CASSLEAANTEAFF. DNA for the CDR3: TGCGCCAGCAGCTTGGAGGCAGCAAACACTGAAGCTTTCTTT.

This chain connects TRBV4-1 to TRBJ2-1; D possibly matches TRBD1 or TRBD2 (5 bases each). Germline values: CDR1 MGHRA, CDR2 YSYEKL. The V end was cut by 3 bases, the J end by 6 bases, with 6 bases between. CDR3 length equals 12 residues. This CDR3 reads CASSQRGNEQFF. CDR3 coding DNA: TGCGCCAGCAGCCAGAGGGGCAATGAGCAGTTCTTC.

J is TRBJ1-3 and V is TRBV29-1; D call uncertain. The CDR3 has 11 residues. V was shortened by 3 bases and J by 1 base, with 1 base between the two germline ends. Germline CDR1 reads SQVTM; CDR2 reads ANQGSEA. The CDR3 region is CSVDSGNTIYF. CDR3 sequence (DNA): TGCAGCGTTGATTCTGGAAACACCATATATTTT.

The CDR3 region is CASSQHSGGANYGYTF. The CDR3 bases are TGTGCCAGCAGCCAACACTCTGGAGGGGCCAACTATGGCTACACCTTC. The gene calls are TRBV3-1 (or the pseudogene TRBV3-2) and TRBJ1-2; a possible D gene is TRBD1 (5 bases). Trimming left V 2 bases short and J 2 bases short, with 15 bases between. The CDR3 loop spans 16 amino acids. CDR1 LGHDT and CDR2 YNNKEL come from the germline V gene (reference sequence).

This chain links TRBV5-1 with TRBJ2-7; the D gene is possibly TRBD2 (6 bases). Trimming cost V 0 bases and J 6 bases, with 13 bases left between them. CDR3 length: 14 amino acids. The V gene's germline CDR1 is SGHRS and CDR2 YFSETQ. In DNA form, the CDR3 reads TGCGCCAGCAGCTTGGGTCACCAGGAGGGCGAGCAGTACTTC. This gives the protein CASSLGHQEGEQYF.

V and J are TRBV5-1 and TRBJ2-2; no reliable D call. Trimming took off 0 bases at V and 3 bases at J, with 3 bases between the two ends. This CDR3 spans 13 amino acids. Looked up from germline, CDR1 is SGHRS and CDR2 is YFSETQ. CDR3 sequence (DNA): TGCGCCAGCAGCTTGGCCTACACCGGGGAGCTGTTTTTT. Protein sequence: CASSLAYTGELFF. Variable domain in full (rest from reference TRBV5-1 and TRBJ2-2): KAGVTQTPRYLIKTRGQQVTLSCSPISGHRSVSWYQQTPGQGLQFLFEYFSETQRNKGNFPGRFSGRQFSNSRSEMNVSTLELGDSALYLCASSLAYTGELFFGEGSRLTVL.

This chain links TRBV6-5 with TRBJ2-7; D uncertain. With 6 bases removed from V and 4 bases from J, the gap between germline ends came to 10 bases. Per germline, CDR1 MNHEY and CDR2 SVGAGI. The CDR3 spans 12 residues. The CDR3 DNA sequence: TGTGCCAGCAGATCACAGCGATACGAGCAGTACTTC. It encodes CASRSQRYEQYF.

V usage is TRBV2 and J usage is TRBJ1-6, with a tentative D call TRBD1 (6 bases). From germline, CDR1 is SNHLY and CDR2 FYNNEI. Trimming pared 7 bases from V and 9 bases from J, leaving 10 bases between. This CDR3 has 12 residues. DNA for the CDR3: TGTGCCAGCACTGGAGGGGGTTCACCCCTCCACTTT. Its translation is CASTGGGSPLHF.